This TCR beta chain was retrieved from a study of beta chain features in type 1 diabetes listed by TCRdb under 2018. Looking at the study overall: Mean age, gender distribution, total cell number and subset yield were not different between patients and healthy donors. A total of roughly 100 million sorted cells were examined across all samples, and the number of cells per subset was strongly correlated with RNA yield. In the study, recently diagnosed type 1 diabetes patients and matched healthy donors were compared on the TCRB repertoires of their sorted circulating CD4+ T cell subsets. Naive and central memory subsets were obtained from all 28 donors, but regulatory and stem cell-like memory subsets were isolated from only 8 patients and about 8 healthy donors.

Broader findings and caveats from the paper: Type 1 diabetes patients showed a moderate but significant shortening of TCRB CDR3 length in all four CD4+ subsets. Naive, central memory and regulatory TCRB repertoires appeared to be more alike among patients than among healthy donors. Only small numbers of individuals were included in the HLA sub-analyses, which left unresolved whether HLA type had any influence on TCRB rearrangement. Shorter templates might have been favored by PCR, but patient and control samples were amplified and corrected together, so both groups would have been affected equally by any skew. Because cDNA rather than genomic DNA was sequenced, highly expressing activated cells could have been over-represented, although no difference in activation and CD3 levels was found between groups. At VDJ recombination sites, patients with type 1 diabetes made fewer insertions and deleted more nucleotides, a pattern implying thymic rearrangement abnormalities.

A single peripheral blood draw of around 0.11 L on average was collected from each donor into heparinised tubes. A BD FACSAria II and a panel including CD45RO, CCR7, CD25, CD127, CD95 and CD27 were used to sort naive, central memory, regulatory and stem cell-like memory CD4+ T cells. Every sorted population had a purity above 98%. PBMCs were isolated right away by Lymphoprep density gradient centrifugation and were stained directly, without culture. So that batch effects would be minimized, each experiment stained and sorted samples in pairs, pairing one healthy donor with one patient. In the germline V gene, CDR1 corresponds to SNHLY and CDR2 to FYNNEI. The junction carries 10 bases between V and J, which are trimmed by 6 bases and 4 bases respectively. From the cysteine up to the phenylalanine, the CDR3 has a length of 12 residues. Only the CDR3 region is kept as DNA, spanning 36 bases read in frame from base 1.

A remark on this clone: This clone's antigen is unknown. Base-call qualities are not available, and no considerably larger clone is one nucleotide away.

The High Capacity cDNA Reverse Transcription Kit was used to reverse transcribe all of the isolated RNA, meaning that expressed TCRB transcripts were what got sequenced. Deep immunoSEQ sequencing was applied to naive, central memory and regulatory T cell samples, giving an average of about 3.8 million total reads per sample. Sorted cells were lysed in RLT buffer, and RNA was extracted using DNase-treated RNeasy Micro or Mini kits according to cell number. Each cell subset was processed separately to prevent cross-contamination, with patient and healthy donor samples processed together. The immunoSEQ multiplex PCR was used to amplify TCRB sequences from cDNA, yielding 87-bp fragments that span the CDR3 region. Sequencing of the amplicons was performed on the Illumina HiSeq platform. As for the original processing: PCR bias was corrected computationally using synthetic template baselines, and reads within Hamming distance 2 were collapsed, with unmergeable singletons discarded. By aligning reads against IMGT, V, D and J genes, CDR3 length, and insertions or deletions at six rearrangement sites were assigned. Within each subset, clonotype counts were normalized to sorted cell number, and only after that were true diversity and Gini coefficients computed with the tcR R package. Repertoire sharing was quantified using the overlap coefficient calculated on TCRB nucleotide sequences. Out-of-frame TCRB sequences from naive cells were analyzed to stand in for the pre-selection repertoire. TCRdb took over this immuneACCESS table, retaining in-frame rearrangements with V and J assigned. Such tables are incomplete; in checked studies, under half of the missing clones stem from an unresolved V gene, and the remainder is unexplained. Clonal size and the V and J genes are those of that table, whereas D and trimming came from the DNA. Recorded for this sample are fewer than 350,000 clones; approximately 15% of them occurred a single time. Of the sample, less than 0.02% is held by the ten largest clones.

The sample taken for sequencing was naive CD4+ T cells from blood. In light of the paper, this sample's cell subset or site label describes: true naive CD4+ T cells. The clonotype originates from a man in his late teens or twenties with type 1 diabetes. The sequence is built from TRBV2 and TRBJ2-7; TRBD1 might be the D gene, on 5 matching bases. The CDR3 region reads CASRVTAYEQYF. The nucleotides are TGTGCCAGCAGGGTGACAGCTTACGAGCAGTACTTC.